The 19 T cell receptor beta chains given below trace back to one sample, sequenced in a study of beta chain features in type 1 diabetes. All of the isolated RNA was reverse transcribed, so expressed TCRB transcripts were sequenced. The assay was immunoSEQ multiplex PCR, and TCRdb's table has in-frame clones only and misses some. The sample records about 150,000 clones, around 10% being singletons. Input material: central memory CD4+ T cells from blood. These receptors were collected from a man between 18 and 35 years old in good health.

This sequence joins TRBV29-1 and TRBJ1-2; TRBD1 agrees at 8 bases. This CDR3 contains 12 residues. V lost 6 bases and J lost 8; bases outside the gene matches: 8. The germline V gene has CDR1 SQVTM and CDR2 ANQGSEA. CDR3 bases: TGCAGCGTCGAGGGACAGGCAAGAGGCTACACCTTC. It is translated as CSVEGQARGYTF.

This chain joins TRBV14 and TRBJ1-1; no definite D call. CDR1 SGHDN and CDR2 FVKESK come from the germline V gene. The CDR3 has 17 residues. V was clipped by 1 base and J by 0 bases, with 15 bases between them. The DNA for the CDR3 is TGTGCCAGCAGCCAAGGGGGTTCGAGTCCTATGAACACTGAAGCTTTCTTT. It specifies CASSQGGSSPMNTEAFF. The entire variable domain, with the rest obtained from reference TRBV14 and TRBJ1-1, is as follows: EAGVTQFPSHSVIEKGQTVTLRCDPISGHDNLYWYRRVMGKEIKFLLHFVKESKQDESGMPNNRFLAERTGGTYSTLKVQPAELEDSGVYFCASSQGGSSPMNTEAFFGQGTRLTVV.

This sequence joins TRBV23-1 and TRBJ2-7; the D is unclear. Being an ORF, TRBV23-1 has a function that is uncertain. The V and J ends lost 0 bases and 3 bases respectively, with 15 bases between them. This CDR3 has 16 residues. CDR3 region: CASSQSGSATNYEQYF. CDR3 bases: TGCGCCAGCAGTCAATCAGGAAGTGCGACAAACTACGAGCAGTACTTC.

The V and J genes are TRBV27 and TRBJ2-6, with TRBD1 matching 10 bases. Germline trimming cut 2 bases from V and 1 base from J; bases unmatched to any gene: 11. The CDR3 totals 20 residues. Germline CDR1 MNHEY, CDR2 SMNVEV (reference sequence). The CDR3 region has the DNA TGTGCCAGCAGTTTAGCCGGGACAGGGGCCGTTAGGTCTGGGGCCAACGTCCTGACTTTC. Its protein is CASSLAGTGAVRSGANVLTF.

The rearrangement uses TRBV10-3 and TRBJ2-4, with 7 bases matching TRBD1. This CDR3 comprises 14 residues. V lost 6 bases, J lost 4 bases, and 6 bases stayed unmatched. Germline CDR1 ENHRY, CDR2 SYGVKD. The CDR3 protein is CAIREGTEKNIQYF. As DNA, the CDR3 is TGTGCCATCAGGGAAGGGACAGAGAAAAACATTCAGTACTTC.

The chain is built from TRBV7-2 and TRBJ2-3, with 9 bases that match TRBD2. Germline values: CDR1 SGHTA, CDR2 FQGNSA. Losses at the gene ends were 0 bases for V and 5 bases for J; bases not matched to a gene: 3. The CDR3 runs 15 residues. The CDR3 protein is CASSLASGRVDTQYF. The CDR3 nucleotides are TGTGCCAGCAGCTTAGCTAGCGGGAGAGTAGATACGCAGTATTTT.

This clone was seen at least ten times. The rearrangement links TRBV2 to TRBJ2-1; D unresolved. V was pared by 7 bases and J by 6 bases, with 19 bases between. Germline assignment: CDR1 SNHLY and CDR2 FYNNEI. The CDR3 contains 15 residues. The CDR3 here is CASTSRSGIGNEQFF. The CDR3 DNA reads TGTGCCAGCACTAGTCGGAGTGGCATCGGCAATGAGCAGTTCTTC. Based on the CDR3 plus reference TRBV2 and TRBJ2-1, the full variable domain is EPEVTQTPSHQVTQMGQEVILRCVPISNHLYFYWYRQILGQKVEFLVSFYNNEISEKSEIFDDQFSVERPDGSNFTLKIRSTKLEDSAMYFCASTSRSGIGNEQFFGPGTRLTVL.

The sample holds a few counts of this clone. The V call is TRBV9, the J call TRBJ1-2; weak D call: TRBD1 (5 bases). The CDR3 is 15 residues long. Germline V gene sequence: CDR1 SGDLS, CDR2 YYNGEE. Between the trimmed V and J ends, which lost 0 bases and 4 bases, there was a span of 13 bases. DNA of the CDR3: TGTGCCAGCAGCGTAGATGGCAGGGCGGGCTATGGCTACACCTTC. Its translation: CASSVDGRAGYGYTF.

This chain uses TRBV28 with TRBJ2-4; maybe TRBD2 (5 bases). V lost 3 bases and J lost 0, with 12 bases in between. This CDR3 has 16 amino acids. The V gene's germline CDR1 is MDHEN and CDR2 SYDVKM. The CDR3 region is CASSLRRNRAKNIQYF. The CDR3 region has the DNA TGTGCCAGCAGTTTGAGGAGGAACCGAGCCAAAAACATTCAGTACTTC. Variable domain in full (rest from reference TRBV28 and TRBJ2-4): DVKVTQSSRYLVKRTGEKVFLECVQDMDHENMFWYRQDPGLGLRLIYFSYDVKMKEKGDIPEGYSVSREKKERFSLILESASTNQTSMYLCASSLRRNRAKNIQYFGAGTRLSVL.

The genes are TRBV14 and TRBJ2-7; D remains unclear. V lost 1 base and J 1 base, leaving 5 bases between the germline ends. The CDR3 sequence is 13 residues long. CDR1 SGHDN and CDR2 FVKESK come from the germline V gene. CDR3 bases: TGTGCCAGCAGCCAAGTCATGTCCTACGAGCAGTACTTC. Encoded protein: CASSQVMSYEQYF. The full variable domain, with the rest looked up from reference TRBV14 and TRBJ2-7, is EAGVTQFPSHSVIEKGQTVTLRCDPISGHDNLYWYRRVMGKEIKFLLHFVKESKQDESGMPNNRFLAERTGGTYSTLKVQPAELEDSGVYFCASSQVMSYEQYFGPGTRLTVT.

This clone has just a few counts. The chain links TRBV29-1 to TRBJ1-4; D is uncertain. The V end lost 6 bases, the J end lost 8 bases, and 13 bases lay between the germline ends. This CDR3 spans 12 amino acids. CDR1 and CDR2 from the germline V gene are SQVTM and ANQGSEA. The CDR3 sequence is CSVLGPGEKLFF. DNA for the CDR3: TGCAGCGTCCTAGGTCCGGGGGAAAAACTGTTTTTT.

This clone came up many times. V usage is TRBV4-2 and J usage is TRBJ2-7, with 7 bases that match TRBD1. With V trimmed by 0 bases and J by 2 bases, 13 bases remained unmatched. CDR3 length equals 18 residues. Germline V gene data show CDR1 as LGHNA and CDR2 as YNFKEQ. The CDR3 reads CASSQDLQRTGAAYEQYF. The CDR3 DNA reads TGTGCCAGCAGCCAAGATCTACAGCGGACAGGAGCGGCCTACGAGCAGTACTTC.

The chain is built from TRBV20-1 and TRBJ2-7; D is uncertain. This CDR3 region has 11 residues. CDR1 DFQATT and CDR2 SNEGSKA come from the germline V gene (reference sequence). The V and J ends lost 3 bases and 9 bases respectively, with 12 bases between them. The CDR3 bases are TGCAGTGCTAGCGGGCGCCTAGGGCAGTACTTC. The encoded protein is CSASGRLGQYF.

This clone has a handful of counts. The chain is built from TRBV11-3 and TRBJ2-1, with TRBD1 matching 8 bases. This CDR3 has 13 amino acids. CDR1 SGHNT and CDR2 YENEEA come from the germline V gene. The trim removed 5 bases at V and 9 bases at J, leaving 6 bases unmatched. CDR3 protein: CASSQTGDGEQFF. In DNA form, the CDR3 reads TGTGCCAGCAGCCAGACAGGGGATGGTGAGCAGTTCTTC.

The sample holds a few counts of this clone. The rearrangement uses TRBV6-5 and TRBJ2-7; 7 bases fit TRBD2. The CDR3 is made up of 14 amino acids. Germline CDR1 MNHEY, CDR2 SVGAGI. V was pared by 7 bases and J by 2 bases, with 8 bases of the junction left unmatched. The CDR3 DNA reads TGTGCCAGCACCTACTCTCGGGGGGCCTACGAGCAGTACTTC. Translated, it gives CASTYSRGAYEQYF.

The chain carries TRBV11-2 and TRBJ2-3, with D tentatively TRBD2 (5 bases). CDR1 and CDR2 from the germline V gene are SGHAT and FQNNGV. This CDR3 spans 16 amino acids. V was clipped by 1 base and J by 0 bases, with 11 bases between them. The CDR3 DNA sequence: TGTGCCAGCAGCTTAGGAGGGCTGATTAGCACAGATACGCAGTATTTT. Translation gives CASSLGGLISTDTQYF. The whole variable domain, remainder taken from reference TRBV11-2 and TRBJ2-3, is EAGVAQSPRYKIIEKRQSVAFWCNPISGHATLYWYQQILGQGPKLLIQFQNNGVVDDSQLPKDRFSAERLKGVDSTLKIQPAKLEDSAVYLCASSLGGLISTDTQYFGPGTRLTVL.

This clone appeared a few times. The chain couples TRBV6-5 to TRBJ2-3; TRBD2 matches 9 bases. The CDR3 runs to 14 residues. V lost 6 bases, J lost 6 bases, and 7 bases stayed unmatched. CDR1 is MNHEY, CDR2 SVGAGI, per germline. The CDR3 DNA follows: TGTGCCAGCAGGCCGGGACTAGCATCTGATACGCAGTATTTT. It is translated as CASRPGLASDTQYF.

This clone showed up just a few times. V and J are TRBV7-9 and TRBJ1-6; 8 bases agree with TRBD1. In germline, CDR1 is SEHNR, CDR2 FQNEAQ (reference sequence). CDR3 length: 15 amino acids. J lost 10 bases, V lost 5 bases, and 10 bases had no gene match. Here the CDR3 reads CASSDRGQAPSPLHF. In DNA, the CDR3 is TGTGCCAGCAGCGACCGGGGACAGGCGCCCTCACCCCTCCACTTT. The full variable domain, in which reference TRBV7-9 and TRBJ1-6 provide the parts outside the CDR3, is DTGVSQNPRHKITKRGQNVTFRCDPISEHNRLYWYRQTLGQGPEFLTYFQNEAQLEKSRLLSDRFSAERPKGSFSTLEIQRTEQGDSAMYLCASSDRGQAPSPLHFGNGTRLTVT.

This clone has more than one count but fewer than ten. The J gene is TRBJ2-7, the V gene TRBV7-2; 8 bases fit TRBD1. CDR1 and CDR2 (germline): SGHTA, FQGNSA. This CDR3 spans 13 amino acids. The J segment lost 3 bases and the V segment lost 4 bases, leaving 2 bases of the junction unmatched. This CDR3 is CASSWDRSYEQYF. The CDR3 coding sequence is TGTGCCAGCAGCTGGGACAGGAGCTACGAGCAGTACTTC.